These 15 T cell receptor beta chains originate from one sample sequenced in a study of blood T cells in healthy people across ages. For the second PCR, which ran for about 6 to 12 cycles, a sample-barcoded 5' primer and a J-beta primer mix were used. TCRdb re-derived calls from the 5' RACE reads in MiXCR, one entry per CDR3 protein. This sample yields about 1.6 million distinct CDR3 sequences, of which about 32% are seen a single time; roughly 12% belongs to the top ten. Material: blood. All receptors come from a woman aged 25 to 45 in good health.

The CDR3 loop reads CASSVVGQHNNEQFF. As DNA, the CDR3 is TGTGCCAGCAGTGTGGTGGGACAGCATAACAATGAGCAGTTCTTC. This chain joins TRBV6-1 and TRBJ2-1, with 7 bases matching TRBD1. Germline CDR1 MNHNS, CDR2 SASEGT. V trimming: 4 bases; J trimming: 5 bases; junction bases outside the gene matches: 8. The CDR3 has 15 amino acids.

The rearrangement joins TRBV15 to TRBJ2-7; the D gene is possibly TRBD1 (6 bases). V dropped 2 bases and J dropped 7 bases, with 12 bases sitting between them. Germline CDR1 is LNHNV and CDR2 is YYDKDF (reference sequence). The CDR3 extends over 13 amino acids. The CDR3 region is CATSRRPDREQYF. CDR3 DNA: TGTGCCACCAGCAGACGTCCAGACAGGGAGCAGTACTTC.

This chain connects TRBV4-1 to TRBJ2-1; weak D call: TRBD1 (5 bases). The CDR3 loop spans 16 amino acids. Trimming stripped 0 bases from V and 6 bases from J, with 15 bases between. In germline, CDR1 is MGHRA, CDR2 YSYEKL. The CDR3 nucleotides are TGCGCCAGCAGCCAAGATACAGGAAGTCAAGGCAATGAGCAGTTCTTC. Protein: CASSQDTGSQGNEQFF.

The rearrangement joins TRBV9 to TRBJ2-1, with no clear D. The CDR3 contains 15 residues. Trimming took 0 bases from V and 4 from J, leaving 11 bases between them. CDR1 and CDR2 (germline): SGDLS, YYNGEE. The CDR3 region is CASSVGAGEYNEQFF. CDR3 nucleotides: TGTGCCAGCAGCGTAGGGGCAGGCGAGTACAATGAGCAGTTCTTC.

This clonotype was detected ten times or more. CDR3 nucleotides: TGCAGCGTTAGAGGCCCTGCTAGCCATGAAACCTACGAGCAGTACTTC. This codes for CSVRGPASHETYEQYF. The chain has TRBV29-1 and TRBJ2-7; possible D gene TRBD2, 5 bases. The CDR3 contains 16 residues. Germline loops: CDR1 SQVTM, CDR2 ANQGSEA. V was shortened by 5 bases and J by 2 bases, with 22 bases between the two germline ends.

The gene calls are TRBV7-9 and TRBJ2-1; TRBD2 matches 10 bases. The CDR3 has 16 amino acids. The germline V gene has CDR1 SEHNR and CDR2 FQNEAQ (reference sequence). V gave up 1 base and J gave up 6 bases; unmatched junction bases: 6. As DNA, the CDR3 is TGTGCCAGCAGCTTAGTTCCAGCGGGGGGGTCCAATGAGCAGTTCTTC. It is translated as CASSLVPAGGSNEQFF.

J is TRBJ2-7 and V is TRBV20-1; unclear D gene. Trimming shortened V by 0 bases and J by 3 bases, and 9 bases separated the two germline ends. This CDR3 comprises 13 residues. CDR1 is DFQATT and CDR2 is SNEGSKA in the germline V gene (reference sequence). The CDR3 spells CSARDPTHYEQYF. The CDR3 coding sequence is TGCAGTGCTAGAGATCCCACCCACTACGAGCAGTACTTC.

The chain joins TRBV9 to TRBJ1-5; D possibly corresponds to TRBD1 (5 bases). Trimming cost V 0 bases and J 4 bases, with 11 bases left between them. The CDR3 contains 15 residues. CDR1 and CDR2 (germline): SGDLS, YYNGEE. The CDR3: CASSVEDGANQPQHF. DNA for the CDR3: TGTGCCAGCAGCGTAGAGGATGGGGCGAATCAGCCCCAGCATTTT.

The chain couples TRBV9 to TRBJ1-2; D gene uncertain. V lost 3 bases and J 0 bases, leaving 9 bases between the germline ends. The CDR3 consists of 14 residues. From germline, CDR1 is SGDLS and CDR2 YYNGEE. Written as DNA, the CDR3 is TGTGCCAGCAGCGCGGACGACACTAACTATGGCTACACCTTC. Protein product: CASSADDTNYGYTF.

This clonotype was detected ten times or more. The V and J genes are TRBV11-2 and TRBJ2-3; perhaps TRBD2 as D (6 bases). This CDR3 has 19 amino acids. Germline assignment: CDR1 SGHAT and CDR2 FQNNGV. Trimming took off 0 bases at V and 0 bases at J, with 19 bases between the two ends. The CDR3 bases are TGTGCCAGCAGCTTAGAGGTTAAAGGCGTCGGGACTAGCACAGATACGCAGTATTTT. Amino acid sequence: CASSLEVKGVGTSTDTQYF. The complete variable domain, with remaining parts taken from reference TRBV11-2 and TRBJ2-3, reads EAGVAQSPRYKIIEKRQSVAFWCNPISGHATLYWYQQILGQGPKLLIQFQNNGVVDDSQLPKDRFSAERLKGVDSTLKIQPAKLEDSAVYLCASSLEVKGVGTSTDTQYFGPGTRLTVL.

V is TRBV13 and J is TRBJ1-1; D is perhaps TRBD1 (6 bases). This CDR3 region has 15 residues. V was shortened by 5 bases and J by 1 base, with 14 bases between the two germline ends. Per the germline V gene, CDR1 is PRHDT and CDR2 is FYEKMQ (reference sequence). CDR3 in amino acids: CASSLLSTGNTEAFF. CDR3 in DNA: TGTGCCAGCAGCCTCCTTTCGACAGGGAACACTGAAGCTTTCTTT.

This clonotype turned up a few times. CDR3 coding DNA: TGTGCCAGCAGGTTTACGGGACAGGGGGGCTACGAGCAGTACTTC. Its protein product is CASRFTGQGGYEQYF. V and J are TRBV21-1 and TRBJ2-7; TRBD1 is the table's D call and was not checked against the DNA. TRBV21-1 is flagged as a pseudogene. The CDR3 sequence is 15 residues long.

The J gene is TRBJ2-7, the V gene TRBV5-1; 8 nucleotides line up with TRBD1. The germline V gene has CDR1 SGHRS and CDR2 YFSETQ. Trimming at V came to 6 bases and at J to 1 base, leaving 6 bases not matched to a gene. The CDR3 contains 14 residues. DNA for the CDR3: TGCGCCAGCACCACCGGGACAGGTTCCTACGAGCAGTACTTC. Protein sequence: CASTTGTGSYEQYF.

The genes are TRBV6-6 and TRBJ2-3; 8 bases are a match to TRBD2. The CDR3 totals 15 residues. CDR1 MNHNY and CDR2 SVGAGI come from the germline V gene (reference sequence). After removal of 0 bases from V and 4 bases from J, the junction contained 3 bases not matched to a gene. CDR3 bases: TGTGCCAGCAGTTACTCGAGCGGGAGTGCAGATACGCAGTATTTT. The encoded protein is CASSYSSGSADTQYF.

V usage is TRBV20-1 and J usage is TRBJ2-1, with D tentatively TRBD2 (5 bases). The germline V gene has CDR1 DFQATT and CDR2 SNEGSKA (reference sequence). This CDR3 contains 15 residues. V was cut by 6 bases and J by 5 bases, with 20 bases left in between. CDR3 sequence (DNA): TGCAGTGCCACCGTTCACGGGAACCCTCACAATGAGCAGTTCTTC. This gives the protein CSATVHGNPHNEQFF.